Listed below are T cell receptor beta chains from one sample, sequenced in a study of cytomegalovirus exposure and HLA in healthy donors. TCRdb keeps only in-frame clones here, not all; method: immunoSEQ multiplex PCR. The sample holds around 99,000 clones, about 63% seen once. Sequencing was performed on PBMCs. The receptors originated from a woman in her thirties in good health and CMV-seronegative. Each CDR3 is given with its conserved first and last residue.

v_gene: TRBV6-6
CDR3aa: CASSYSRYEQYF

v_gene: TRBV14
CDR3aa: CASSYTGASSYEQYF

v_gene: TRBV5-1
CDR3aa: CASRLAGLTYEQYF

v_gene: TRBV19
CDR3aa: CASSIPGVISGGYTF

v_gene: TRBV10-2
CDR3aa: CASSESAGSSYEQYF

v_gene: TRBV18
CDR3aa: CASSPGTGGYQPQHF

v_gene: TRBV18
CDR3aa: CASSPGQGAGELFF

v_gene: TRBV4-1
CDR3aa: CASSQDLVRAFF

v_gene: TRBV6-5
CDR3aa: CASRSIGQGGDEQFF

v_gene: TRBV5-1
CDR3aa: CASSLGTGIGEKLFF

v_gene: TRBV9
CDR3aa: CASSFGLADLGPQYF

v_gene: TRBV5-1
CDR3aa: CASSTGPGLTLSGANVLTF

v_gene: TRBV13
CDR3aa: CASSKRQGVGEQYF

v_gene: TRBV2
CDR3aa: CASSFWTGSDQPQHF

v_gene: TRBV18
CDR3aa: CASSPNRVDTQYF

v_gene: TRBV19
CDR3aa: CASSRVSGAYTGELFF

v_gene: TRBV5-6
CDR3aa: CASSLVGQRYEQYF

v_gene: TRBV9
CDR3aa: CASSARRGGGEQFF

v_gene: TRBV7-6
CDR3aa: CASSLGVSADSNQPQHF

v_gene: TRBV6-1
CDR3aa: CASSPTGARNTEAFF

v_gene: TRBV5-1
CDR3aa: CASRISGGTEAFF

v_gene: TRBV5-1
CDR3aa: CASSLAGNPTDTQYF

v_gene: TRBV10-2
CDR3aa: CASSTTGVHFQYF

v_gene: TRBV19
CDR3aa: CASSRGTGSIDTEAFF

v_gene: TRBV27
CDR3aa: CATSGDRGLETQYF

v_gene: TRBV5-1
CDR3aa: CASRIGADSNQPQHF

v_gene: TRBV6-5
CDR3aa: CASSRVDAFSEQYF

v_gene: TRBV11-2
CDR3aa: CASSLTGGNQPQHF

v_gene: TRBV6-6
CDR3aa: CASSRTSGGYNEQFF

v_gene: TRBV6-1
CDR3aa: CASRTLQGTGEKLFF

v_gene: TRBV7-2
CDR3aa: CASSLEGGGSAYEQYF

v_gene: TRBV21-1
CDR3aa: CASSKGGTVGYYEQYF

v_gene: TRBV7-9
CDR3aa: CASSLDLNYGYTF

v_gene: TRBV7-2
CDR3aa: CASSVLGTSGSYNEQFF

v_gene: TRBV5-4
CDR3aa: CASSLPGKYTDTQYF

v_gene: TRBV4-3
CDR3aa: CASSQGGTGREKLFF

v_gene: TRBV5-4
CDR3aa: CASSFSGVNLDTF

v_gene: TRBV6-5
CDR3aa: CASSYSSGGVNTEAFF

v_gene: TRBV7-6
CDR3aa: CASSRRDRAEQYF

v_gene: TRBV27
CDR3aa: CASKGLAGHQETQYF

v_gene: TRBV18
CDR3aa: CASSGGPGDPLYEQYF

v_gene: TRBV30
CDR3aa: CAWSTGIYGYTF

v_gene: TRBV6-1
CDR3aa: CASKDRGTFGPLHF

v_gene: TRBV5-4
CDR3aa: CASSETAHTGELFF

v_gene: TRBV25-1
CDR3aa: CASSERRSGDNEKLFF

v_gene: TRBV4-1
CDR3aa: CASSQPGLAGENEQFF

v_gene: TRBV10-3
CDR3aa: CAITQGTGFTYEQYF

v_gene: TRBV11-2
CDR3aa: CASSSLAGGPTGELFF

v_gene: TRBV29-1
CDR3aa: CSVEDRGTTGVGEKLFF

v_gene: TRBV6-6
CDR3aa: CASRGDVDTQYF